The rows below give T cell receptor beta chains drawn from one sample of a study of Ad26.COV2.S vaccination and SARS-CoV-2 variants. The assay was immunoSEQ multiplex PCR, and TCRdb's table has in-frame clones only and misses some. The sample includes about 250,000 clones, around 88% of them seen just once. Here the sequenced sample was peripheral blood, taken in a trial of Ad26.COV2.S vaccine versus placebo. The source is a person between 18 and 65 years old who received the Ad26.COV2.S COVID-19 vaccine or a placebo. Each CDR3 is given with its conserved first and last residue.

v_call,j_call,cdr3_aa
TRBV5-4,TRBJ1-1,CASSLGVGTEAFF
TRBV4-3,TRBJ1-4,CASSQGQLTNEKLFF
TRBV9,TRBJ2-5,CASSIDGYQETQYF
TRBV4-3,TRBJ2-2,CASSLDRGRGGELFF
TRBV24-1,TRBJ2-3,CATSASLPDTQYF
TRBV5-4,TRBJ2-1,CASSLGGAVATNEQFF
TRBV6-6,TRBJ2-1,CASSRGGATPYNEQFF
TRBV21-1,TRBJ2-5,CASRRRPQETQYF
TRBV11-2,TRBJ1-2,CASSLSDGSYGYTF
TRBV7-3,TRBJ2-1,CASSLDRGSYNEQFF
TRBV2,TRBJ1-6,CASSATGRGVVHNSPLHF
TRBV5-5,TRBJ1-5,CASSLRGGAGNQPQHF
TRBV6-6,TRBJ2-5,CASSLQRGSKETQYF
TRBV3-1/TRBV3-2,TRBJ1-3,CASSQRIQGTGNTIYF
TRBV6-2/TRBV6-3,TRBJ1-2,CASSQQGLIYGYTF